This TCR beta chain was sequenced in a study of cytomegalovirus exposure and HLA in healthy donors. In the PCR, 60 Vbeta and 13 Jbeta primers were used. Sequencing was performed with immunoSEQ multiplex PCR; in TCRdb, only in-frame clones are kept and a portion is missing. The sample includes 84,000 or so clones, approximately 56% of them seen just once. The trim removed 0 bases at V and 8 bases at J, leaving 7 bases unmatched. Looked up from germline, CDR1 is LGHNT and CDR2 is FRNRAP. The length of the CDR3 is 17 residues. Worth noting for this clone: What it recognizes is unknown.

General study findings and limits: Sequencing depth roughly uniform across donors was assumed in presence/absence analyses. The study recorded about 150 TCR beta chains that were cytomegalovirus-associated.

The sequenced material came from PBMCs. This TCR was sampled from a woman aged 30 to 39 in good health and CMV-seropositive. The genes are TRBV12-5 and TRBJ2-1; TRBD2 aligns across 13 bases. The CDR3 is CASGLVLGLAGIDEQFF. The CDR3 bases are TGTGCTAGTGGTTTGGTACTGGGACTAGCGGGGATAGATGAGCAGTTCTTC.